A single sample gave rise to the 26 T cell receptor beta chains below, sequenced in a study of CD8+ T cells in alopecia areata. Investigators isolated RNA and reverse transcribed it into cDNA to act as the sequencing template. Measured with immunoSEQ multiplex PCR; TCRdb has only the in-frame clones, and not every one. The sample records 150,000 to 200,000 clones, about 60% being singletons. Treatment indicated: oral pan-JAK inhibitor, 5-10 mg twice daily. Here the sequenced sample was CD4+ T cells sorted from blood, taken at week 24, from a patient treated with tofacitinib. The receptors come from a human donor with alopecia areata.

This clone was observed a single time. The genes are TRBV5-4 and TRBJ1-5; D is undetermined. Trimming cost V 3 bases and J 4 bases, with 8 bases left between them. The CDR3 has 13 amino acids. Germline V lookup: CDR1 SGHNT, CDR2 YYREEE (reference sequence). CDR3 coding DNA: TGTGCCAGCAGCTATAGCACAAATCAGCCCCAGCATTTT. It yields the protein CASSYSTNQPQHF.

This chain connects TRBV7-8 to TRBJ1-5; TRBD1 agrees at 8 bases. Germline trimming cut 3 bases from V and 5 bases from J; bases unmatched to any gene: 3. The CDR3 totals 14 residues. Germline V lookup: CDR1 SGHVS, CDR2 FQNEAQ. Here the CDR3 DNA reads TGTGCCAGCAGCTTGAGACAGGGGTATCAGCCCCAGCATTTT. This translates into CASSLRQGYQPQHF.

The J gene is TRBJ2-2, the V gene TRBV10-3; D may be TRBD1 (6 bases). Germline V lookup: CDR1 ENHRY, CDR2 SYGVKD. The length of the CDR3 is 15 residues. V was clipped by 2 bases and J by 1 base, with 8 bases between them. CDR3 coding DNA: TGTGCCATCAGTGAGACAGGGCTGAACACCGGGGAGCTGTTTTTT. This translates into CAISETGLNTGELFF.

This clone occurred a few times. The V and J genes are TRBV10-3 and TRBJ2-4; tentatively, D is TRBD2 (6 bases). The germline V and J ends were trimmed by 2 bases and 5 bases, with 10 bases remaining between them. Germline V gene data show CDR1 as ENHRY and CDR2 as SYGVKD. There are 14 residues in the CDR3. The CDR3 sequence: CAISEAGNENIQYF. In nucleotides, the CDR3 is TGTGCCATCAGTGAGGCGGGGAACGAAAACATTCAGTACTTC.

As for this clone: Its ends do not fully match the called genes, so a read error is possible. The V call is TRBV7-7, the J call TRBJ2-5; 12 bases line up with TRBD2. Germline CDR1 and CDR2: SSHAT and FNYEAQ (reference sequence). The CDR3 is 18 residues long. The CDR3 loop is CASSLAKLAGGIQETQYF. Written as DNA, the CDR3 is TGTGCTAGCAGCTTAGCGAAACTAGCGGGGGGAATACAAGAGACCCAGTACTTC.

This clone was counted between two and nine times. The V gene is TRBV6-5, the J gene TRBJ1-3; no reliable D call. Trimming cost V 11 bases and J 0 bases, with 11 bases left between them. The germline V gene encodes CDR1 MNHEY and CDR2 SVGAGI. CDR3 length: 13 amino acids. In DNA form, the CDR3 reads TGTGCCTCCATCGGTCCCTCTGGAAACACCATATATTTT. It is translated as CASIGPSGNTIYF.

The rearrangement uses TRBV29-1 and TRBJ1-2, with D uncertain. Germline loops: CDR1 SQVTM, CDR2 ANQGSEA. There are 8 residues in the CDR3. V was clipped by 1 base and J by 13 bases, with 4 bases between them. Here the CDR3 DNA reads TGCAGCGTTGAAGCAGTCACCTTC. It is translated as CSVEAVTF.

As to this clone: Other DNA variants within this sample encode the same CDR3. The chain carries TRBV29-1 and TRBJ1-2, with D perhaps matching TRBD1 (5 bases). In germline, CDR1 is SQVTM, CDR2 ANQGSEA. CDR3 size: 12 residues. The germline V and J ends were trimmed by 0 bases and 8 bases, with 10 bases remaining between them. The CDR3 nucleotides are TGCAGCGTTGAAGAGGGGTGGGGGGGCTACACCTTC. This encodes CSVEEGWGGYTF.

This clone was seen more than once but under ten times. Other DNA sequences in the same sample also yield this CDR3. The chain uses TRBV29-1 and TRBJ1-2; D call uncertain. V lost 4 bases and J lost 3, with 6 bases in between. The V gene's germline CDR1 is SQVTM and CDR2 ANQGSEA. The CDR3 spans 11 residues. The CDR3 spells CSVGEDYGYTF. CDR3 in DNA: TGCAGCGTTGGAGAAGACTATGGCTACACCTTC.

Written as DNA, the CDR3 is TGTGCCAGCAGCTTAGCGCTACGGGGGGACAGACAAGAGACCCAGTACTTC. This gives the protein CASSLALRGDRQETQYF. The chain uses TRBV7-9 and TRBJ2-5; either TRBD1 or TRBD2 may fit D (7 bases each). V lost 0 bases to trimming and J lost 2 bases, with 16 bases between them. CDR3 length: 17 residues. Germline V lookup: CDR1 SEHNR, CDR2 FQNEAQ (reference sequence).

DNA for the CDR3: TGTGCCAGCAGCTTAATGCGGTCCGCCCCCTACTATGGCTACACCTTC. The encoded protein is CASSLMRSAPYYGYTF. J is TRBJ1-2 and V is TRBV5-6, with no clear D. Trimming left V 2 bases short and J 3 bases short, with 17 bases between. This CDR3 spans 16 amino acids. Germline V gene sequence: CDR1 SGHDT, CDR2 YYEEEE.

The chain recombines TRBV7-3 with TRBJ1-2, with 9 bases fitting TRBD1. Unmatched junction bases numbered 6, after V lost 5 bases and J lost 2 bases. Germline values: CDR1 SGHTA, CDR2 FQGTGA. The CDR3 length is 15 residues. CDR3 in amino acids: CASSPTGTGNYGYTF. The DNA of the CDR3 is TGTGCCAGCAGCCCGACCGGGACAGGGAACTATGGCTACACCTTC.

The sample holds one count of this clone. This rearrangement joins TRBV29-1 to TRBJ1-2, with D perhaps matching TRBD1 (5 bases). V was shortened by 4 bases and J by 5 bases, with 14 bases between the two germline ends. Per the germline V gene, CDR1 is SQVTM and CDR2 is ANQGSEA. The CDR3 consists of 13 residues. DNA of the CDR3: TGCAGCGTTGCGAGACAGCTTGCTTATGGCTACACCTTC. Translated, it gives CSVARQLAYGYTF.

The rearrangement uses TRBV6-6 and TRBJ2-2, with D perhaps TRBD2 (5 bases). V was cut by 5 bases and J by 5 bases, with 9 bases left in between. The germline CDR1 and CDR2 sequences are MNHNY and SVGAGI (reference sequence). The CDR3 runs 13 residues. DNA for the CDR3: TGTGCCAGCAGTCCACGGGGTACCGGGGAGCTGTTTTTT. It encodes CASSPRGTGELFF.

The chain is built from TRBV5-1 and TRBJ2-1, with D unresolved. V shed 0 bases and J shed 9 bases, with 4 bases lying between them. The germline V gene has CDR1 SGHRS and CDR2 YFSETQ. This CDR3 comprises 11 residues. CDR3 nucleotide sequence: TGCGCCAGCAGCTTGGTTAGTGAGCAGTTCTTC. Translating it yields CASSLVSEQFF.

This chain connects TRBV7-6 to TRBJ2-1; D might be TRBD2 (6 bases). The CDR3 totals 17 residues. In germline, CDR1 is SGHVS, CDR2 FNYEAQ. V was cut by 3 bases and J by 3 bases, with 18 bases left in between. This CDR3 is CASSFARGSGNYNEQFF. CDR3 DNA: TGTGCCAGCAGCTTCGCCCGGGGTAGCGGAAACTACAATGAGCAGTTCTTC. Combining the CDR3 with reference TRBV7-6 and TRBJ2-1 gives the whole variable domain GAGVSQSPRYKVTKRGQDVALRCDPISGHVSLYWYRQALGQGPEFLTYFNYEAQQDKSGLPNDRFSAERPEGSISTLTIQRTEQRDSAMYRCASSFARGSGNYNEQFFGPGTRLTVL.

The J gene is TRBJ2-5, the V gene TRBV5-1, with TRBD2 matching 7 bases. CDR1 is SGHRS, CDR2 YFSETQ, per germline. The CDR3 is 18 amino acids. Trimming removed 0 bases from V and 4 bases from J; junction bases left unmatched: 15. The CDR3: CASSLGSRSGPSGETQYF. Written as DNA, the CDR3 is TGCGCCAGCAGCTTGGGTTCCCGTAGCGGGCCCAGCGGAGAGACCCAGTACTTC.

This clone was detected only once. The rearrangement joins TRBV5-1 to TRBJ2-7, with 11 positions matching TRBD2. Germline loops: CDR1 SGHRS, CDR2 YFSETQ. V lost 4 bases and J lost 5; bases outside the gene matches: 11. The CDR3 runs 16 residues. The CDR3 sequence is CASSDSGGVIPHEQYF. The CDR3 DNA is TGCGCCAGCAGCGATAGCGGGGGGGTAATCCCCCACGAGCAGTACTTC.

Written as DNA, the CDR3 is TGCGCCAGCAGCTTGGATAGGTCAGGGGTTGAGCAGTTCTTC. As protein: CASSLDRSGVEQFF. This sequence joins TRBV5-1 and TRBJ2-1; perhaps TRBD1 as D (6 bases). Germline CDR1 reads SGHRS; CDR2 reads YFSETQ. Trimming took 0 bases from V and 9 from J, leaving 13 bases between them. The CDR3 runs to 14 residues.

This clone appeared a few times. The rearrangement links TRBV29-1 to TRBJ1-1; D gene uncertain. Germline lookup yields CDR1 SQVTM and CDR2 ANQGSEA. This CDR3 spans 13 amino acids. V lost 3 bases, J lost 0 bases, and 8 bases lay in between. The CDR3 sequence: CSVERRVNTEAFF. Written as DNA, the CDR3 is TGCAGCGTTGAGAGAAGGGTGAACACTGAAGCTTTCTTT.

The genes are TRBV27 and TRBJ2-1; TRBD2 matches at 7 bases. After removal of 3 bases from V and 3 bases from J, the junction contained 5 bases not matched to a gene. The CDR3 totals 15 residues. CDR1 and CDR2 (germline): MNHEY, SMNVEV (reference sequence). The CDR3 spells CASSFGRGNYNEQFF. CDR3 sequence (DNA): TGTGCCAGCAGTTTTGGGCGGGGGAACTACAATGAGCAGTTCTTC.

The chain recombines TRBV7-2 with TRBJ2-5, with D uncertain. Germline CDR1 is SGHTA and CDR2 is FQGNSA. The V end lost 2 bases, the J end lost 1 base, and 5 bases lay between the germline ends. The CDR3 is 13 amino acids. The CDR3 sequence is CASSLRLQETQYF. As DNA, the CDR3 is TGTGCCAGCAGCTTAAGGCTCCAAGAGACCCAGTACTTC.

The chain uses TRBV6-6 and TRBJ2-7; 10 positions agree with TRBD1. CDR1 is MNHNY and CDR2 is SVGAGI in the germline V gene (reference sequence). CDR3 length equals 15 residues. V gave up 6 bases and J gave up 5 bases; unmatched junction bases: 10. Here the CDR3 DNA reads TGTGCCAGCAGAAAAGGGACAGGGGTATCGGACGAGCAGTACTTC. The encoded protein is CASRKGTGVSDEQYF.

V and J are TRBV29-1 and TRBJ2-5; D perhaps matches TRBD2 (6 bases). V gave up 5 bases and J gave up 5 bases, with 15 bases separating them. CDR3 length: 13 residues. CDR1 is SQVTM, CDR2 ANQGSEA, per germline. CDR3 coding DNA: TGCAGCGTTTGTTTTGCGGGGACGGAGACCCAGTACTTC. It encodes CSVCFAGTETQYF.

The chain employs TRBV2 and TRBJ2-3; D is unresolved. There are 12 residues in the CDR3. Trimming removed 1 base from V and 7 bases from J, with 6 bases in between. Germline assignment: CDR1 SNHLY and CDR2 FYNNEI. The CDR3 loop reads CASSEGGHTQYF. The CDR3 DNA reads as TGTGCCAGCAGTGAAGGGGGTCATACGCAGTATTTT.

The chain couples TRBV7-2 to TRBJ2-6; D is uncertain. Germline CDR1 reads SGHTA; CDR2 reads FQGNSA. The length of the CDR3 is 14 residues. The V end lost 3 bases, the J end lost 2 bases, and 5 bases lay between the germline ends. The DNA of the CDR3 is TGTGCCAGCAGCTTCAAGGCTGGGGCCAACGTCCTGACTTTC. Amino acids: CASSFKAGANVLTF.